The subject of this entry is one T cell receptor beta chain. Original processing methods: Cell counts per sample came from amplifying reference gene primers. Assay used: immunoSEQ multiplex PCR; TCRdb lists only in-frame clones, some missing. The DNA gave D and trimming, while V, J and clone size come from that table. This table has tens of thousands of clones, about 90% appearing once. The record originates from a study of blood T cell repertoires in COVID-19. Study overall: Samples came from the United States, Italy and Spain, spanning acute and convalescent COVID-19. T cells, B-cell-depleted T cells, or PBMCs supplied cDNA or gDNA.

Germline CDR1 reads MNHNS; CDR2 reads SASEGT. V shed 2 bases, J shed 4 bases, and the junction held 8 bases outside the gene matches. This CDR3 contains 16 residues. This TCR was recovered from a human donor in a cohort sampled during active COVID-19. This rearrangement joins TRBV6-1 to TRBJ1-3; 7 bases line up with TRBD1. Sequencing was done on a sample of peripheral blood. This CDR3 reads CASSEIDRVRGNTIYF. CDR3 sequence (DNA): TGTGCCAGCAGTGAAATCGACAGGGTGAGGGGAAACACCATATATTTT.